The 31 T cell receptor beta chains reported below all come from one sample, sequenced in a study of blood T cells in healthy people across ages. A sample-barcoded 5' primer and a J-beta primer mix were used in a second PCR of roughly 7 to 11 cycles. Each CDR3 protein gets one entry after TCRdb re-called the 5' RACE reads with MiXCR. The sample contains hundreds of thousands of distinct CDR3 sequences, roughly 34% of which appear only once. Sequenced material: blood. These receptors were collected from a young man in good health.

The CDR3, as DNA: TGCAGTGCTGTGCAAGGATTCGATCAGCCCCAGCATTTT. Its translation is CSAVQGFDQPQHF. The chain is built from TRBV20-1 and TRBJ1-5; D is ambiguous. With 5 bases removed from V and 5 bases from J, the gap between germline ends came to 13 bases. The CDR3 totals 13 residues. Germline V gene data show CDR1 as DFQATT and CDR2 as SNEGSKA (reference sequence).

The V and J genes are TRBV7-2 and TRBJ1-6; TRBD1 matches 7 bases. The CDR3 covers 20 residues. The germline V gene encodes CDR1 SGHTA and CDR2 FQGNSA. Unmatched junction bases numbered 15, after V lost 4 bases and J lost 0 bases. This CDR3 reads CASSSPWGGTVSSYNSPLHF. The CDR3 DNA sequence: TGTGCCAGCAGCTCTCCCTGGGGCGGGACAGTGAGCTCCTATAATTCACCCCTCCACTTT.

The chain combines TRBV28 with TRBJ2-1; the D is unclear. The J call may be wrong; the DNA end is better matched by TRBJ2-7. This CDR3 has 12 amino acids. From germline, CDR1 is MDHEN and CDR2 SYDVKM. The CDR3 loop reads CASSSRPLEQYF. The CDR3 coding sequence is TGTGCCAGCAGTTCCCGACCCCTCGAGCAGTACTTC.

A note on this clonotype: A much larger clone lies a single base off, so this may be a read error. The chain combines TRBV29-1 with TRBJ2-5; 11 bases line up with TRBD2. There are 14 residues in the CDR3. The V gene's germline CDR1 is SQVTM and CDR2 ANQGSEA. The J segment lost 11 bases and the V segment lost 4 bases, leaving 12 bases of the junction unmatched. The DNA of the CDR3 is TGCAGCGTTGGGGGACTAGCGGAGACCGCGGAGCAGTACTTC. Amino acid sequence: CSVGGLAETAEQYF.

Only a few counts were recorded for this clonotype. The chain uses TRBV7-2 and TRBJ2-1; no clear D gene. Trimming removed 6 bases from V and 2 bases from J, with 14 bases in between. CDR1 is SGHTA and CDR2 is FQGNSA in the germline V gene. This CDR3 is 15 amino acids long. The CDR3 DNA follows: TGTGCCAGCAGACCTAACCCCGCCCCCTACAATGAGCAGTTCTTC. This gives the protein CASRPNPAPYNEQFF.

This clonotype appeared many times. The V and J genes are TRBV24-1 and TRBJ2-5; a possible D gene is TRBD2 (6 bases). The germline V and J ends were trimmed by 1 base and 3 bases, with 23 bases remaining between them. CDR1 and CDR2 from the germline V gene are KGHDR and SFDVKD. The CDR3 length is 19 residues. CDR3 DNA: TGTGCCACCAGTGATTTTCTTGGCGGAGCCCCCTCGGGGGAAGAGACCCAGTACTTC. The encoded protein is CATSDFLGGAPSGEETQYF.

This clonotype was observed a single time. V is TRBV29-1 and J is TRBJ1-2; the D gene is possibly TRBD1 (5 bases). Trimming left V 4 bases short and J 8 bases short, with 17 bases between. The CDR3 runs 13 residues. Germline lookup yields CDR1 SQVTM and CDR2 ANQGSEA. CDR3 in amino acids: CSVVGSGLRGYTF. The CDR3 nucleotides are TGCAGCGTTGTAGGGTCGGGACTTAGAGGCTACACCTTC.

With respect to this clonotype: The junction shows a germline mismatch at one end, possibly a read error. The chain couples TRBV20-1 to TRBJ1-5, with a tentative D call TRBD1 (5 bases). The CDR3 contains 13 residues. Germline values: CDR1 DFQATT, CDR2 SNEGSKA (reference sequence). Here the CDR3 DNA reads TGCAGTACTAGCGGGGGACCCAATCAGCCCCAGCATTTT. This translates into CSTSGGPNQPQHF.

The V and J genes are TRBV20-1 and TRBJ1-6, with D uncertain. The CDR3 runs to 13 residues. V was trimmed by 5 bases and J by 7 bases, leaving 12 bases between them. The germline V gene has CDR1 DFQATT and CDR2 SNEGSKA (reference sequence). The CDR3 sequence: CSAAGPSNSPLHF. The CDR3 DNA is TGCAGTGCTGCGGGCCCTTCAAATTCACCCCTCCACTTT.

The chain carries TRBV20-1 and TRBJ2-7; no clear D. This CDR3 is 15 amino acids long. V lost 3 bases to trimming and J lost 7 bases, with 22 bases between them. The germline V gene encodes CDR1 DFQATT and CDR2 SNEGSKA (reference sequence). The CDR3 sequence: CSARQTYQTFNEQYF. CDR3 nucleotides: TGCAGTGCTAGGCAGACCTACCAAACTTTCAATGAGCAGTACTTC.

In this sample, this clonotype turned up a few times. The chain uses TRBV29-1 and TRBJ2-2; D call uncertain. Trimming took 5 bases from V and 5 from J, leaving 12 bases between them. Germline loops: CDR1 SQVTM, CDR2 ANQGSEA. This CDR3 is built from 13 residues. The CDR3 coding sequence is TGCAGCGTTTGTGAACACACGACCGGGGAGCTGTTTTTT. Protein: CSVCEHTTGELFF.

This clonotype was observed at least ten times. The genes are TRBV21-1 and TRBJ2-5. TRBV21-1 is given as a pseudogene. This CDR3 contains 19 residues. DNA for the CDR3: TGTGCCAGCAGCTCAAGAATGGGCAGGATGGAACCAATGGAAGAGACCCAGTACTTC. Its translation: CASSSRMGRMEPMEETQYF.

This chain links TRBV6-4 with TRBJ2-1, with 11 bases identical to TRBD1. The CDR3 has 16 amino acids. Unmatched junction bases numbered 4, after V lost 6 bases and J lost 0 bases. From germline, CDR1 is MRHNA and CDR2 SNTAGT. The CDR3 is CASSAGTGGSYNEQFF. The CDR3 bases are TGTGCCAGCAGCGCCGGGACAGGGGGCTCCTACAATGAGCAGTTCTTC.

This rearrangement joins TRBV4-3 to TRBJ2-7; D unresolved. Germline V gives CDR1 LGHNA, CDR2 YSLEER. Trimming cost V 0 bases and J 5 bases, with 23 bases left between them. The CDR3 runs 18 residues. CDR3 in amino acids: CASSQDLRRGLVSDEQYF. The CDR3 coding sequence is TGCGCCAGCAGCCAAGATCTACGGAGAGGTCTAGTATCCGACGAGCAGTACTTC.

The gene calls are TRBV5-1 and TRBJ2-1, with TRBD2 matching 13 bases. V shed 0 bases, J shed 7 bases, and the junction held 7 bases outside the gene matches. The CDR3 consists of 17 residues. Germline lookup yields CDR1 SGHRS and CDR2 YFSETQ. The CDR3 nucleotides read TGCGCCAGCAGCTTGGATGGAGGACTAGCGGGGGCAAATGAGCAGTTCTTC. Its translation: CASSLDGGLAGANEQFF.

The chain links TRBV5-5 to TRBJ2-5, with D perhaps matching TRBD1 (6 bases). The CDR3 covers 14 residues. V was trimmed by 1 base and J by 3 bases, leaving 10 bases between them. In germline, CDR1 is SGHKS, CDR2 YYEKEE (reference sequence). The CDR3 spells CASSLTGKEETQYF. In DNA, the CDR3 is TGTGCCAGCAGCTTGACAGGGAAGGAAGAGACCCAGTACTTC.

V is TRBV5-1 and J is TRBJ1-1; 9 bases agree with TRBD1. The CDR3 extends over 14 amino acids. CDR1 is SGHRS and CDR2 is YFSETQ in the germline V gene. V was pared by 1 base and J by 8 bases, with 6 bases of the junction left unmatched. CDR3 region: CASSLPAGTGEAFF. The DNA of the CDR3 is TGCGCCAGCAGCTTGCCGGCCGGGACAGGGGAAGCTTTCTTT.

The chain joins TRBV20-1 to TRBJ2-1; TRBD2 matches 12 bases. The J call may not be correct, given that the DNA end is closer to TRBJ2-7. Germline V CDR1 and CDR2: DFQATT, SNEGSKA (reference sequence). The CDR3 has 15 amino acids. CDR3 bases: TGCAGTGCCGGTGCGGGACTAGCGGGTGGTGGTCAGCAGTACTTC. Protein: CSAGAGLAGGGQQYF.

This chain connects TRBV20-1 to TRBJ1-2, with D uncertain. CDR1 DFQATT and CDR2 SNEGSKA come from the germline V gene (reference sequence). Trimming took off 3 bases at V and 5 bases at J, with 4 bases between the two ends. The CDR3 consists of 10 residues. This CDR3 reads CSASGYGYTF. The CDR3 DNA sequence: TGCAGTGCTAGTGGGTATGGCTACACCTTC.

This clonotype showed up just a few times. The rearrangement links TRBV5-6 to TRBJ2-1; D is ambiguous. Germline-derived CDR1 and CDR2 are SGHDT and YYEEEE. Trimming took off 2 bases at V and 6 bases at J, with 12 bases between the two ends. CDR3 size: 14 residues. The CDR3 DNA reads TGTGCCAGCAGCTTCCAGGAGTGGGGCAATGAGCAGTTCTTC. Protein product: CASSFQEWGNEQFF.

The genes are TRBV4-3 and TRBJ2-7; 14 positions agree with TRBD2. TRBJ2-5 explains the end of the DNA better; the J call may be wrong. The CDR3 length is 17 residues. Looked up from germline, CDR1 is LGHNA and CDR2 is YSLEER. CDR3: CASSQAAGLAGEGTQYF. DNA for the CDR3: TGCGCCAGCAGCCAAGCCGCGGGACTAGCGGGGGAAGGGACCCAGTACTTC.

The chain carries TRBV9 and TRBJ1-2, with 9 bases fitting TRBD1. The CDR3 totals 22 residues. V dropped 3 bases and J dropped 4; count of bases not matched to a gene: 28. The germline V gene encodes CDR1 SGDLS and CDR2 YYNGEE. The CDR3 protein is CASSAVPGQGISGTQLLYGYTF. In DNA form, the CDR3 reads TGTGCCAGCAGCGCGGTCCCGGGACAGGGAATATCAGGAACCCAATTGCTCTATGGCTACACCTTC.

This clonotype was detected a few times. The rearrangement links TRBV5-1 to TRBJ2-1; 8 bases are a match to TRBD2. The CDR3 spans 15 residues. The J segment lost 5 bases and the V segment lost 3 bases, leaving 7 bases of the junction unmatched. CDR1 SGHRS and CDR2 YFSETQ come from the germline V gene. CDR3 sequence reads: CASSYPAGVNNEQFF. The CDR3 DNA is TGCGCCAGCAGCTATCCAGCGGGGGTGAACAATGAGCAGTTCTTC.

This rearrangement joins TRBV6-2 or TRBV6-3 to TRBJ1-5, with a tentative D call TRBD1 (6 bases). This CDR3 contains 18 residues. Trimming cost V 6 bases and J 4 bases, with 25 bases left between them. Germline V gives CDR1 MNHEY, CDR2 SVGEGT. CDR3 amino acids: CASSPGTKGWKSNQPQHF. The CDR3 DNA reads TGTGCCAGCAGCCCCGGGACAAAAGGCTGGAAAAGTAATCAGCCCCAGCATTTT.

V is TRBV12-3 or TRBV12-4 and J is TRBJ2-5, with D maybe TRBD2 (5 bases). The CDR3 has 8 amino acids. Trimming removed 10 bases at V and 13 bases at J, with 10 bases between. The CDR3 DNA sequence: TGTGCCACCGGTCTAGCGTACTTC. It specifies CATGLAYF.

This clonotype occurred a few times. This chain links TRBV13 with TRBJ2-7, with 8 bases fitting TRBD1. The CDR3 has 12 residues. The germline gives CDR1 PRHDT, CDR2 FYEKMQ (reference sequence). The ends lost 6 bases at V and 6 bases at J; junction bases unmatched: 4. The CDR3: CASRDRVGEQYF. CDR3 sequence (DNA): TGTGCCAGCAGGGACAGGGTCGGCGAGCAGTACTTC.

In its sample, this clonotype was seen a few times. The CDR3 here is CASSYPLSYEQYF. Here the CDR3 DNA reads TGTGCCAGCAGCTACCCCCTCTCCTACGAGCAGTACTTC. The chain is built from TRBV7-2 and TRBJ2-7; no clear D. The V gene lost 4 bases and the J gene lost 0 bases, with 7 bases spanning the gap. Per germline, CDR1 SGHTA and CDR2 FQGNSA. The CDR3 consists of 13 residues.

This clonotype has ten or more counts. The CDR3 sequence is CASSRLGKQETQYF. CDR3 nucleotide sequence: TGTGCCAGCAGCCGGCTGGGGAAACAAGAGACCCAGTACTTC. The V call is TRBV12-3 or TRBV12-4, the J call TRBJ2-5; D is uncertain. This CDR3 has 14 amino acids. V was shortened by 6 bases and J by 2 bases, with 13 bases between the two germline ends.

The chain links TRBV5-5 to TRBJ1-2; 7 positions agree with TRBD1. Trimming removed 4 bases from V and 9 bases from J; junction bases left unmatched: 12. Germline values: CDR1 SGHKS, CDR2 YYEKEE (reference sequence). This CDR3 has 14 amino acids. The DNA for the CDR3 is TGTGCCAGCAGCGTGGGAAGGGGGCGTTATAGCTACACCTTC. Its protein is CASSVGRGRYSYTF.

The rearrangement uses TRBV5-5 and TRBJ2-3, with TRBD1 matching over 12 bases. With the DNA end fitting TRBJ1-5 better, the J assignment may be wrong. Looked up from germline, CDR1 is SGHKS and CDR2 is YYEKEE (reference sequence). The CDR3 covers 17 residues. The CDR3 reads CASSLETGQGAWDTQHF. The CDR3 nucleotides read TGTGCCAGCAGCTTGGAGACGGGACAGGGGGCATGGGATACGCAGCATTTT.

Of note for this clonotype: An end of the junction differs from the germline gene, which may be a read error. The rearrangement uses TRBV2 and TRBJ1-1; 8 bases are a match to TRBD1. The CDR3 spans 14 residues. From germline, CDR1 is SNHLY and CDR2 FYNNEI. The CDR3 bases are TGTGCCAGCAGTACCAGGGGGCAGCACACTGAAGTTTTCTTT. This gives the protein CASSTRGQHTEVFF.